The entry below gives a single T cell receptor (beta chain) sequence along with its context. Its antigen is undetermined. This entry comes from a study of cytomegalovirus exposure and HLA in healthy donors. Regarding the study as a whole: The authors enumerated roughly 180 TCR beta chains as linked to cytomegalovirus. Some V segments, including TRBV6-2 and TRBV6-3, were excluded as indistinguishable.

The V gene's germline CDR1 is LNHDA and CDR2 SQIVND (reference sequence). The CDR3 extends over 14 amino acids. V dropped 3 bases and J dropped 4 bases, with 12 bases sitting between them. PCR involved 60 Vbeta and 13 Jbeta primers. Generated by immunoSEQ multiplex PCR, the TCRdb table keeps only in-frame clones and is missing some. The data show about 220,000 clones, around 76% seen once. The receptor was isolated from a man aged 35-49 years in good health and CMV-seropositive. Sequencing used PBMCs. V gene TRBV19 combines with J gene TRBJ2-5; D gene ambiguous. This chain's CDR3 is CASSMKVSRETQYF. The DNA for the CDR3 is TGTGCCAGTAGTATGAAGGTTAGCCGAGAGACCCAGTACTTC. The whole variable domain, remainder taken from reference TRBV19 and TRBJ2-5, is DGGITQSPKYLFRKEGQNVTLSCEQNLNHDAMYWYRQDPGQGLRLIYYSQIVNDFQKGDIAEGYSVSREKKESFPLTVTSAQKNPTAFYLCASSMKVSRETQYFGPGTRLLVL.